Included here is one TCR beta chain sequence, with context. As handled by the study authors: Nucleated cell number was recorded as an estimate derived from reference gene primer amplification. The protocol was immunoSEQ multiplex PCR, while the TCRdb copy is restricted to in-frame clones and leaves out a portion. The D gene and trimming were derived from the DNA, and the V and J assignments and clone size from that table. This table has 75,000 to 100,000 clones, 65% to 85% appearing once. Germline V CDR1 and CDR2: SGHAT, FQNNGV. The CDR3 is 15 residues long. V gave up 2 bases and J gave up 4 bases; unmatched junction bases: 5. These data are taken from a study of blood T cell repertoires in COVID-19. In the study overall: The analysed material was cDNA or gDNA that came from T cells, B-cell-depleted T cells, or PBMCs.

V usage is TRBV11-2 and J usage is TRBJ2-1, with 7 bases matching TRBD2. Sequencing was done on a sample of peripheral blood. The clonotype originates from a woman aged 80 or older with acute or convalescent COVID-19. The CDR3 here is CASSLLAVIYNEQFF. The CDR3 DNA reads TGTGCCAGCAGCTTACTAGCGGTAATTTACAATGAGCAGTTCTTC.